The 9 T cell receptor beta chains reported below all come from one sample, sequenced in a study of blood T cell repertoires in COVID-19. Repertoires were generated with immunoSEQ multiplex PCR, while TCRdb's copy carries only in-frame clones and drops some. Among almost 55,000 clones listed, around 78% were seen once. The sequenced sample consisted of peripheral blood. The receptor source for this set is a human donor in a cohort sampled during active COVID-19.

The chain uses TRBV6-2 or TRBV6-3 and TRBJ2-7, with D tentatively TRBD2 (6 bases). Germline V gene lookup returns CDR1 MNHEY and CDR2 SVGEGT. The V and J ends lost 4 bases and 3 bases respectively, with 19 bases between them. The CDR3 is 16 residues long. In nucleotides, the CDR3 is TGTGCCAGCAGTTTTATTCCGGGACGGACTAACTACGAGCAGTACTTC. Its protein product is CASSFIPGRTNYEQYF.

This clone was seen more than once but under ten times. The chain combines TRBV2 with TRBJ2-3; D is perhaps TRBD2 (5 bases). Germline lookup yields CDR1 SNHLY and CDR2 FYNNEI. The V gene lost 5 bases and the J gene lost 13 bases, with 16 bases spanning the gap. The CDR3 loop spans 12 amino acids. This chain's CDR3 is CASSKDSLREYF. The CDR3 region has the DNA TGTGCCAGCAGTAAGGACTCTCTAAGGGAGTATTTT.

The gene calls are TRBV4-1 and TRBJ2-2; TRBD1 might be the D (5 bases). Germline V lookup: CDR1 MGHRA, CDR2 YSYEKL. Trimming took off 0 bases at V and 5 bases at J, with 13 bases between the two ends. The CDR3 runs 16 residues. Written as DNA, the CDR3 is TGCGCCAGCAGCCAAGAGCTGGCCCCAGGGACCGGGGAGCTGTTTTTT. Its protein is CASSQELAPGTGELFF.

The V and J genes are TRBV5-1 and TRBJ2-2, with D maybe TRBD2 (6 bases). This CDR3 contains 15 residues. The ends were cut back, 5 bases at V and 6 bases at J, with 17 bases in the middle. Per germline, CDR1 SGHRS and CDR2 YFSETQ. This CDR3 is CASSPGEVRAGELFF. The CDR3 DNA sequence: TGCGCCAGCAGTCCCGGGGAGGTGCGGGCCGGGGAGCTGTTTTTT.

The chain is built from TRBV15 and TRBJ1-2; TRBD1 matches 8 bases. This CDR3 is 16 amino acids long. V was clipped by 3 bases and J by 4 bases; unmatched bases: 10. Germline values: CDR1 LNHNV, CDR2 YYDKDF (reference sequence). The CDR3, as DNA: TGTGCCACCAGCAGGACACCGACAGGGGTCATCTATGGCTACACCTTC. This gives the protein CATSRTPTGVIYGYTF.

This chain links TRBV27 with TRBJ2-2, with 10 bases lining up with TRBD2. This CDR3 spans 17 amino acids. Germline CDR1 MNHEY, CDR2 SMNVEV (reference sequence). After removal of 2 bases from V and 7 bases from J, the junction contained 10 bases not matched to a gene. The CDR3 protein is CASSLRQRGGLNGELFF. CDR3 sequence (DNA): TGTGCCAGCAGTTTAAGGCAGCGGGGGGGCTTGAACGGGGAGCTGTTTTTT.

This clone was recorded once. The CDR3 loop is CASSPQGGEGYGYTF. The CDR3 coding sequence is TGTGCCAGCAGCCCCCAAGGGGGGGAGGGCTATGGCTACACCTTC. This chain connects TRBV7-3 to TRBJ1-2; D perhaps matches TRBD1 (6 bases). Germline V lookup: CDR1 SGHTA, CDR2 FQGTGA. The CDR3 consists of 15 residues. V lost 5 bases, J lost 4 bases, and 17 bases lay in between.

CDR3 DNA sequence: TGTGCCAGCAGCCCTGAACGGGTACTGGAGACCCAGTACTTC. Its protein is CASSPERVLETQYF. The chain couples TRBV7-9 to TRBJ2-5; D is ambiguous. Between the trimmed V and J ends, which lost 5 bases and 5 bases, there was a span of 15 bases. The CDR3 sequence is 14 residues long. Germline V gives CDR1 SEHNR, CDR2 FQNEAQ (reference sequence).

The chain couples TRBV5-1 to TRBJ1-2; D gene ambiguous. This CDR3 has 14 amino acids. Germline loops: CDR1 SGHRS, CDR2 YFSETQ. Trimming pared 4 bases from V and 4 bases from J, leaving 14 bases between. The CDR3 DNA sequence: TGCGCCAGCAGCCAAGCCGGGAGTACCTATGGCTACACCTTC. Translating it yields CASSQAGSTYGYTF.